These 4 T cell receptor beta chains came from one sample sequenced in a study of cytomegalovirus exposure and HLA in healthy donors. PCR was performed using 60 Vbeta and 13 Jbeta primers. Measured with immunoSEQ multiplex PCR; TCRdb has only the in-frame clones, and not every one. The sample contains 150,000 to 200,000 clones, approximately 80% of which appear only once. Sequencing was done on a sample of PBMCs. The origin of the receptors is a boy between 10 and 17 years old in good health and CMV-seronegative.

The J gene is TRBJ2-3, the V gene TRBV5-1; 7 bases map to TRBD1. V shed 4 bases, J shed 8 bases, and the junction held 10 bases outside the gene matches. The length of the CDR3 is 14 residues. Germline V gene sequence: CDR1 SGHRS, CDR2 YFSETQ. The CDR3 loop is CASSDPTGVATQYF. DNA of the CDR3: TGCGCCAGCAGCGACCCTACAGGGGTTGCTACGCAGTATTTT. The variable domain in full, with the rest retrieved from reference TRBV5-1 and TRBJ2-3, is KAGVTQTPRYLIKTRGQQVTLSCSPISGHRSVSWYQQTPGQGLQFLFEYFSETQRNKGNFPGRFSGRQFSNSRSEMNVSTLELGDSALYLCASSDPTGVATQYFGPGTRLTVL.

As for this clone: A junction boundary mismatches the germline segment, possibly from a read error. This CDR3 reads CASSPHPGTGTEAFF. The DNA of the CDR3 is TGTGCTAGCAGCCCCCACCCCGGGACAGGGACTGAAGCTTTCTTT. The chain employs TRBV7-7 and TRBJ1-1, with 9 bases aligning to TRBD1. The germline V gene encodes CDR1 SSHAT and CDR2 FNYEAQ (reference sequence). The CDR3 loop spans 15 amino acids.

The chain joins TRBV18 to TRBJ2-7, with unresolved D. Trimming pared 2 bases from V and 2 bases from J, leaving 4 bases between. The CDR3 spans 12 residues. Germline CDR1 is KGHSH and CDR2 is LQKENI. The CDR3 DNA follows: TGTGCCAGCTCACCAATAACCTACGAGCAGTACTTC. Translation gives CASSPITYEQYF.

CDR3 region: CASSYEWGELFF. The CDR3 DNA follows: TGTGCCAGCAGTTATGAGTGGGGGGAGCTGTTTTTT. The rearrangement uses TRBV6-6 and TRBJ2-2; the D is unclear. This CDR3 has 12 amino acids. V lost 3 bases and J 8 bases, leaving 7 bases between the germline ends. Germline loops: CDR1 MNHNY, CDR2 SVGAGI (reference sequence).